This TCR beta chain comes out of a study of T cells after yellow fever vaccination. This clonotype has a count of ten or more. Trimming stripped 2 bases from V and 2 bases from J, with 10 bases between. This CDR3 has 13 residues. The germline CDR1 and CDR2 sequences are DFQATT and SNEGSKA (reference sequence). One entry per CDR3 protein, called by TCRdb with MiXCR from the 5' RACE reads. The table includes around 4,600 distinct CDR3 sequences, over 3% detected once. The origin of this receptor is a man aged 25 to 45 who received the YFV17D yellow fever vaccine. The material was PBMCs, either bulk or a sorted T-cell subset (CD4+, CD8+, memory, or dextramer-sorted; not recorded which), obtained 15 days after the yellow fever booster vaccination. The rearrangement uses TRBV20-1 and TRBJ2-7; no firm D call. In nucleotides, the CDR3 is TGCAGTGCTAGATCTCCGCAAACCTACGAGCAGTACTTC. As protein: CSARSPQTYEQYF.